This T cell receptor beta chain was sequenced for a study of Graves' ophthalmopathy and Graves' hyperthyroidism. This clonotype has ten or more counts. The CDR3 has 14 residues. The ends lost 3 bases at V and 7 bases at J; junction bases unmatched: 5. From germline, CDR1 is LGHDT and CDR2 YNNKEL (reference sequence). The study amplified TCR beta CDR3 regions using RNA transcripts. HTBI-primed first-round RT-PCR preceded second-round multiplex PCR. TCRdb fed the multiplex PCR reads into MiXCR, producing one record per CDR3 protein. The sample holds a few hundred thousand distinct CDR3 sequences, around 17% seen once.

V usage is TRBV3-1 and J usage is TRBJ1-5; 8 nucleotides agree with TRBD1. Sequenced sample: peripheral blood. This sequence was found in a young woman with Graves' ophthalmopathy. The CDR3 DNA follows: TGTGCCAGCAGCCATGGACAGGGACGCCAGCCCCAGCATTTT. Amino acids: CASSHGQGRQPQHF. The whole variable domain, filled in from reference TRBV3-1 and TRBJ1-5, reads DTAVSQTPKYLVTQMGNDKSIKCEQNLGHDTMYWYKQDSKKFLKIMFSYNNKELIINETVPNRFSPKSPDKAHLNLHINSLELGDSAVYFCASSHGQGRQPQHFGDGTRLSIL.